Sequencing of this T cell receptor beta chain was carried out in a study of blood T cell repertoires in COVID-19. About the study: Samples came from the United States, Italy and Spain, spanning acute and convalescent COVID-19. PBMCs, B-cell-depleted T cells, or T cells were the source of the cDNA or gDNA that made up the material.

As handled by the study authors: The assay estimated nucleated cells by amplifying reference gene primers. The data were produced by immunoSEQ multiplex PCR, yet TCRdb's version contains in-frame clones alone and is incomplete. That table furnishes V, J and clone size, whereas the DNA furnished D and trimming. The repertoire holds 300,000 to 350,000 clones, with around 90% as singletons. The V gene lost 8 bases and the J gene lost 1 base, with 11 bases spanning the gap. CDR1 and CDR2 from the germline V gene are LNHDA and SQIVND (reference sequence). CDR3 size: 13 residues. The specimen was peripheral blood. The clonotype comes from a man younger than 45 with COVID-19, enrolled during active disease. This chain links TRBV19 with TRBJ1-2; TRBD1 is a possible D gene (5 bases). The CDR3 loop is CASGDYSNYGYTF. CDR3 nucleotide sequence: TGTGCCAGTGGGGACTACAGTAACTATGGCTACACCTTC.